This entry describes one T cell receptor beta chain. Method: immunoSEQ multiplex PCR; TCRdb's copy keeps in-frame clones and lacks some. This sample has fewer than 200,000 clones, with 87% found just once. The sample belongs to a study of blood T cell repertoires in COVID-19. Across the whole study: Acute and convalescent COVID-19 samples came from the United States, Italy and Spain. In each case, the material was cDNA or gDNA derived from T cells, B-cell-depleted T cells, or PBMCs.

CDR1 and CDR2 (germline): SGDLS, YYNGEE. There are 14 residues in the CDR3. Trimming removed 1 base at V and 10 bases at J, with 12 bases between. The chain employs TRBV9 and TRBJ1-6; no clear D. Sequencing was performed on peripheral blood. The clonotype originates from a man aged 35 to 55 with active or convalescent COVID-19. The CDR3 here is CASSVRGLESPLHF. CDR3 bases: TGTGCCAGCAGCGTAAGAGGGTTGGAGTCACCCCTCCACTTT.